The 11 T cell receptor beta chains listed next were all sequenced from one sample in a study. TCRdb re-called the 5' RACE reads through MiXCR, storing one row per CDR3 protein. The sample includes 30,000 or so distinct CDR3 sequences, around 22% of them seen just once. Sequencing was carried out using memory CD4+ T cells sorted from blood. This sample's subset: memory CD4+ T cells, CD4+CD45RO+CD25-. The receptors shown here come from a female donor with breast cancer.

About this clonotype itself: The junction departs from germline at one end; a sequencing error may be responsible. The CDR3 region is CASGFVPGTGYDEQYF. Here the CDR3 DNA reads TGTGCCAGCGGCTTTGTCCCTGGGACAGGGTACGACGAGCAGTACTTC. This chain connects TRBV7-9 to TRBJ2-7; 9 bases align to TRBD1. CDR3 length: 16 residues. Germline V gene lookup returns CDR1 SEHNR and CDR2 FQNEAQ (reference sequence). Full variable domain (rest looked up from reference TRBV7-9 and TRBJ2-7): DTGVSQNPRHKITKRGQNVTFRCDPISEHNRLYWYRQTLGQGPEFLTYFQNEAQLEKSRLLSDRFSAERPKGSFSTLEIQRTEQGDSAMYLCASGFVPGTGYDEQYFGPGTRLTVT.

This clonotype was counted many times. The chain employs TRBV27 and TRBJ2-7, with D hard to call. V dropped 3 bases and J dropped 4 bases, with 13 bases sitting between them. The CDR3 extends over 14 amino acids. Germline V gene lookup returns CDR1 MNHEY and CDR2 SMNVEV (reference sequence). The CDR3 region is CASSLKGLGYEQYF. Here the CDR3 DNA reads TGTGCCAGCAGTTTGAAGGGCTTAGGTTACGAGCAGTACTTC.

A note on this clonotype: This may stem from a read error, because a much larger clone lies one nucleotide away. The genes are TRBV5-1 and TRBJ1-1; no reliable D call. V was shortened by 7 bases and J by 1 base, with 8 bases between the two germline ends. The germline V gene has CDR1 SGHRS and CDR2 YFSETQ. The CDR3 contains 12 residues. The CDR3 is CASGLENTEAFF. CDR3 nucleotides: TGCGCCAGCGGACTCGAGAACACTGAAGCTTTCTTT.

This chain connects TRBV6-2 or TRBV6-3 to TRBJ2-2, with 14 bases fitting TRBD2. CDR3 length: 17 amino acids. V lost 5 bases and J lost 7; bases outside the gene matches: 9. Per germline, CDR1 MNHEY and CDR2 SVGEGT. The CDR3 spells CASSGTSGSLGGGELFF. CDR3 in DNA: TGTGCCAGCAGTGGGACTAGCGGGAGTCTTGGCGGCGGGGAGCTGTTTTTT.

Comment on this clonotype: A junction end diverges from the germline sequence, so it may reflect a read error. The chain carries TRBV5-6 and TRBJ1-2; the D gene is possibly TRBD1 (5 bases). This CDR3 spans 12 amino acids. Germline lookup yields CDR1 SGHDT and CDR2 YYEEEE. The CDR3 DNA is TGTGCCAACAGCTTGCCCCAGGGAGGCTACACCTTC. The encoded protein is CANSLPQGGYTF.

This clonotype appeared a few times. The chain carries TRBV27 and TRBJ2-3; unclear D gene. Trimming took off 5 bases at V and 1 base at J, with 7 bases between the two ends. This CDR3 has 13 amino acids. CDR1 is MNHEY, CDR2 SMNVEV, per germline (reference sequence). The CDR3 is CASSPTGTDTQYF. The CDR3 DNA reads TGTGCCAGCAGTCCGACCGGCACAGATACGCAGTATTTT.

This clonotype was found a few times. CDR3 sequence (DNA): TGCAGTGCTAAAAACCCCGGGACTGCCAAAAACATTCAGTACTTC. Translated: CSAKNPGTAKNIQYF. The V gene is TRBV20-1, the J gene TRBJ2-4; D may be TRBD2 (6 bases). Germline lookup yields CDR1 DFQATT and CDR2 SNEGSKA (reference sequence). With 4 bases removed from V and 1 base from J, the gap between germline ends came to 14 bases. This CDR3 contains 15 residues.

The V call is TRBV5-1, the J call TRBJ1-5; the D gene is possibly TRBD1 (6 bases). Germline assignment: CDR1 SGHRS and CDR2 YFSETQ. The CDR3 is made up of 15 amino acids. The V end lost 5 bases, the J end lost 4 bases, and 16 bases lay between the germline ends. CDR3 amino acids: CASRVTGSLNQPQHF. The CDR3 DNA is TGCGCCAGCAGGGTAACAGGGTCCCTTAATCAGCCCCAGCATTTT.

This clonotype has at least ten counts. The chain recombines TRBV6-1 with TRBJ1-5; D is undetermined. V dropped 3 bases and J dropped 4 bases, with 4 bases sitting between them. The CDR3 has 12 amino acids. The germline V gene encodes CDR1 MNHNS and CDR2 SASEGT. The CDR3 nucleotides read TGTGCCAGCAGTGAGGGAAATCAGCCCCAGCATTTT. This translates into CASSEGNQPQHF.

This clonotype was seen only a few times. V usage is TRBV6-1 and J usage is TRBJ1-5, with 7 bases lining up with TRBD1. Germline assignment: CDR1 MNHNS and CDR2 SASEGT. This CDR3 contains 14 residues. Trimming took 6 bases from V and 4 from J; bases not matched to a gene: 6. CDR3 sequence reads: CASRETGRNQPQHF. For the CDR3, the DNA is TGTGCCAGCAGGGAGACAGGGAGGAATCAGCCCCAGCATTTT.

There are many counts of this clonotype. The V gene is TRBV4-1, the J gene TRBJ2-7, with 8 bases that match TRBD1. V gave up 6 bases and J gave up 1 base; unmatched junction bases: 8. The CDR3 runs 15 residues. Germline values: CDR1 MGHRA, CDR2 YSYEKL. The CDR3 reads CASSSQGAGSYEQYF. The CDR3, as DNA: TGCGCCAGCAGTTCTCAGGGGGCGGGATCCTACGAGCAGTACTTC.